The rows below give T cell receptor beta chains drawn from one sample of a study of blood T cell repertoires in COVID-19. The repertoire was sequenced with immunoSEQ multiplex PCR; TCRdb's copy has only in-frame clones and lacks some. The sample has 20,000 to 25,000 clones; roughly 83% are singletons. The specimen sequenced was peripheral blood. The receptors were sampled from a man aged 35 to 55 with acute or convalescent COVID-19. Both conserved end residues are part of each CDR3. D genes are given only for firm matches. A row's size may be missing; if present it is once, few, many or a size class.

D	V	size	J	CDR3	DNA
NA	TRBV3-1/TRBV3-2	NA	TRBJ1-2	CASSRGRGYTF	TGTGCCAGCAGCCGGGGCCGGGGCTACACCTTC
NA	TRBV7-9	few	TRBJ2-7	CASSLAGNYEQYF	TGTGCCAGCAGCTTAGCCGGGAACTACGAGCAGTACTTC
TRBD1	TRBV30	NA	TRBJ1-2	CAWSHPGTGEEGYTF	TGTGCCTGGAGTCACCCCGGGACAGGGGAAGAGGGCTACACCTTC
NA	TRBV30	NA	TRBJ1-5	CAADSLNQPQHF	TGTGCCGCCGACAGCCTCAATCAGCCCCAGCATTTT
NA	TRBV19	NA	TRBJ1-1	CASSINVDMNTEAFF	TGTGCCAGTAGTATTAATGTCGACATGAACACTGAAGCTTTCTTT
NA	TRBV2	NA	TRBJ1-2	CASQRDPGGYTF	TGTGCCAGCCAACGGGATCCGGGAGGCTACACCTTC
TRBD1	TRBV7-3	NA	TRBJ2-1	CASSPETGMNEQFF	TGTGCCAGCAGCCCCGAGACAGGGATGAATGAGCAGTTCTTC
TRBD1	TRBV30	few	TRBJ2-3	CAWKKSAGPQGTQYF	TGTGCCTGGAAGAAGTCGGCCGGCCCACAGGGGACGCAGTATTTT
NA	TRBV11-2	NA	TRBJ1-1	CASNPQGWDTEAFF	TGTGCCAGCAACCCCCAGGGTTGGGACACTGAAGCTTTCTTT
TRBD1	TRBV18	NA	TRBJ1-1	CASSPTLPGQTLNTEAFF	TGTGCCAGCTCACCGACTCTCCCGGGACAGACTTTGAACACTGAAGCTTTCTTT
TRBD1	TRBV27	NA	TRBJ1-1	CASSSGQGYLGEAFF	TGTGCCAGCAGTTCGGGACAGGGTTATCTCGGTGAAGCTTTCTTT
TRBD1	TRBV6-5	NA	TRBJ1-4	CASSSSGTGGGILFF	TGTGCCAGCAGTTCGTCCGGGACAGGGGGCGGAATATTGTTTTTT
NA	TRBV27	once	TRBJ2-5	CASSSQLLTPEAAQYF	TGTGCCAGCAGTTCCCAACTTCTGACCCCGGAGGCGGCCCAGTACTTC
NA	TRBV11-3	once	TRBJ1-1	CASSPPAGTMNTEAFF	TGTGCCAGCAGCCCACCGGCAGGGACAATGAACACTGAAGCTTTCTTT
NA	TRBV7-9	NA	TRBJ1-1	CASSYSNTEAFF	TGTGCCAGCAGTTATAGCAACACTGAAGCTTTCTTT
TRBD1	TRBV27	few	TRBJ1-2	CASTPTNRGQANYGYTF	TGTGCCAGCACTCCTACCAACAGGGGCCAAGCTAACTATGGCTACACCTTC
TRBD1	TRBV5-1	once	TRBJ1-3	CASSLFKPGQVSGNTIYF	TGCGCCAGCAGCCTCTTTAAACCGGGACAGGTCTCTGGAAACACCATATATTTT
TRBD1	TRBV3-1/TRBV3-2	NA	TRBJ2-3	CASSQFRDRGAPDTQYF	TGTGCCAGCAGCCAATTCCGCGACAGGGGGGCTCCAGATACGCAGTATTTT
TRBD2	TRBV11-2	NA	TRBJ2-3	CASSLDEWLAGMSDTQYF	TGTGCCAGCAGCTTAGATGAGTGGTTAGCGGGGATGTCAGATACGCAGTATTTT
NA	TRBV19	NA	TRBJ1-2	CATNTRGVAYGYTF	TGTGCCACTAATACTCGGGGGGTGGCCTATGGCTACACCTTC
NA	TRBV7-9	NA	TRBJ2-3	CASSLVGSGSTDTQYF	TGTGCCAGCAGCTTAGTTGGTAGCGGTAGCACAGATACGCAGTATTTT
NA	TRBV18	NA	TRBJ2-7	CASSPPSSYEQYF	TGTGCCAGCTCACCCCCGAGCTCCTACGAGCAGTACTTC
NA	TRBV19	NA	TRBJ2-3	CASSSSDTQYF	TGTGCCAGTAGTTCATCAGATACGCAGTATTTT
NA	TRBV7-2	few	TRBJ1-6	CASSLVKGGDSPLHF	TGTGCCAGCAGCTTAGTAAAGGGAGGGGATTCACCCCTCCACTTT
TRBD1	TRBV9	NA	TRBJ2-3	CASSVVTGGVDTQYF	TGTGCCAGCAGCGTAGTGACAGGGGGCGTGGATACGCAGTATTTT
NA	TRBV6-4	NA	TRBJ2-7	CASSTTAGSEQYF	TGTGCCAGCAGTACGACAGCCGGTAGCGAGCAGTACTTC
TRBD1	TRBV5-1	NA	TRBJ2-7	CASSPRTGQGYEQYF	TGCGCCAGCAGCCCTAGAACAGGACAGGGCTACGAGCAGTACTTC
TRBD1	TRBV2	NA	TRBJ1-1	CASSVDRDTEAFF	TGTGCCAGCAGTGTCGACAGGGACACTGAAGCTTTCTTT
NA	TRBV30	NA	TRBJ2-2	CAWSHRAGELFF	TGTGCCTGGAGCCACAGGGCCGGGGAGCTGTTTTTT
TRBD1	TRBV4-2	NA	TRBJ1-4	CASSPDLQGLNNEKLFF	TGTGCCAGCAGCCCAGACCTACAGGGGCTCAATAATGAAAAACTGTTTTTT
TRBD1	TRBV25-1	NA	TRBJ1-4	CATRGTAHNEKLFF	TGTGCCACCAGGGGGACAGCGCATAATGAAAAACTGTTTTTT
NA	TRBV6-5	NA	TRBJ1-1	CASSYNGREAFF	TGTGCCAGCAGTTACAATGGCAGAGAAGCTTTCTTT
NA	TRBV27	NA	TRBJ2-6	CASSLSRPSGTGANVLTF	TGTGCCAGCAGTTTATCGCGGCCAAGTGGTACTGGGGCCAACGTCCTGACTTTC
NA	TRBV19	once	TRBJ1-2	CASSAETNYGYTF	TGTGCCAGTAGTGCGGAAACTAACTATGGCTACACCTTC
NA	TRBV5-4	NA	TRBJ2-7	CASSLIGQSYEQYF	TGTGCCAGCAGCTTGATCGGACAGAGTTACGAGCAGTACTTC
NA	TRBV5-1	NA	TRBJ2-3	CASSGTWGTDTQYF	TGCGCCAGCTCTGGGACTTGGGGCACAGATACGCAGTATTTT
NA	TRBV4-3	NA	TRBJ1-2	CASSQEGLSNYGYTF	TGCGCCAGCAGCCAAGAAGGACTGTCTAACTATGGCTACACCTTC
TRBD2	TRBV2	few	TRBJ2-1	CATGGRSPSNEQFF	TGTGCCACCGGCGGGAGGAGCCCCTCCAATGAGCAGTTCTTC
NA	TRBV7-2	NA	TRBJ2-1	CASSLALSRGNEQFF	TGTGCCAGCAGCTTAGCGCTTTCCCGAGGGAATGAGCAGTTCTTC
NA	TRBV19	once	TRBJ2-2	CASSPSMGGGGELFF	TGTGCCAGTAGTCCGTCGATGGGGGGAGGCGGGGAGCTGTTTTTT
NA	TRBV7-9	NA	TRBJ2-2	CASSYSGSGELFF	TGTGCCAGCAGCTATTCAGGGTCCGGGGAGCTGTTTTTT
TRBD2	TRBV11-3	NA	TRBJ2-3	CASSLRLAGGPGDTQYF	TGTGCCAGCAGCTTAAGACTAGCGGGAGGACCGGGAGATACGCAGTATTTT
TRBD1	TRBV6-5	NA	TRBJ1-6	CASRPGQENSPLHF	TGTGCCAGCAGGCCGGGACAGGAGAATTCACCCCTCCACTTT
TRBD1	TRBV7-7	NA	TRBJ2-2	CASSRDSANTGELFF	TGTGCTAGCAGCCGGGACAGCGCGAACACCGGGGAGCTGTTTTTT
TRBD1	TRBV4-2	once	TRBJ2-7	CASSHRAGTGGVEQYF	TGTGCCAGCAGCCATCGCGCCGGGACAGGGGGCGTCGAGCAGTACTTC
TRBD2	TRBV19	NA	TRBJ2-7	CASSNPGLAGRSYEQYF	TGTGCCAGTAGTAACCCGGGACTAGCGGGCAGATCCTACGAGCAGTACTTC
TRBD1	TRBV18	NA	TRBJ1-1	CASSPNPGTGVVRITEAFF	TGTGCCAGCTCACCAAACCCCGGGACAGGGGTTGTGAGGATCACTGAAGCTTTCTTT
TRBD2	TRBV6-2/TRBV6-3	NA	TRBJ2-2	CASSRPTVAGGRTGELFF	TGTGCCAGCAGTCGCCCTACTGTAGCGGGGGGGCGTACCGGGGAGCTGTTTTTT